The source of this T cell receptor (beta chain) is a study of T cell responses to AZD1222 COVID-19 vaccine. The wider study: Second-dose recipients at about 4 or about 12 weeks were treated as one pooled group. Broader study findings: Vaccination with two AZD1222 doses was followed by a rise in Spike-specific TCR breadth and depth. The donor group comprised mostly white British people and more females; the analysis possibly underestimated clonal diversity.

Remarks on this clone: The antigen remains unidentified.

CDR1 is MNHEY and CDR2 is SMNVEV in the germline V gene (reference sequence). This CDR3 has 14 residues. V was pared by 6 bases and J by 9 bases, with 4 bases of the junction left unmatched. Assay used: immunoSEQ multiplex PCR; TCRdb lists only in-frame clones, some missing. The profile shows about 120,000 clones, around 92% of them singletons. The source of this sequence is an adult in good health. Sequenced material: peripheral blood, taken on day 0 of AZD1222 vaccination. The chain combines TRBV27 with TRBJ1-6, with TRBD1 matching over 11 bases. The CDR3 nucleotides are TGTGCCAGCAGCAAGGGACAGGGGGGTTCACCCCTCCACTTT. It codes for CASSKGQGGSPLHF.